This T cell receptor (beta chain) was found in a study of control samples from healthy donors and cancer patients (dated by TCRdb to 2018 to 2020). Based on the germline V gene (reference sequence), the CDR1 and CDR2 sequences are LGHDT and YNNKEL. The CDR3, from cysteine to phenylalanine, totals 14 residues. Only CDR3 DNA is held: 42 bases, read in frame from base 1. Germline trimming amounts to 7 bases on V and 5 bases on J, with 10 as the count of junction bases outside the gene matches. To prepare the library, the immunoSEQ multiplex PCR assay was applied. Held by TCRdb, this immuneACCESS table contains in-frame sequences only and omits some clones. Under half of the omission traces to an unresolved V gene where checked; the cause of the rest is unknown. This sample has 99,000 or so clones in its table, and roughly 86% of those were observed once. About 2% of the sample lies in the top ten. Worth noting for this clone: Its binding antigen is unknown. Per-base quality was not reported, and no clone a single base away is much larger than it.

The receptor was isolated from a man in his sixties in good health. Here the chain combines TRBV3-1 (or the pseudogene TRBV3-2) and TRBJ2-5; 7 bases in the junction line up with TRBD2. The sequencing input was blood. The nucleotides read TGTGCCAGCAACCGGGCGGGAGTTAGGGAGACCCAGTACTTC. This yields the protein CASNRAGVRETQYF.